These 21 T cell receptor beta chains were all obtained from the same sample, sequenced in a study of cytomegalovirus exposure and HLA in healthy donors. Amplification used 60 Vbeta primers and 13 Jbeta primers. Clones were read by immunoSEQ multiplex PCR, and TCRdb kept only the in-frame ones, dropping some. The top ten clones hold 20% to 25% of a sample with tens of thousands of clones, approximately 68% of them seen once. Sequencing was carried out using PBMCs. The receptors derive from a woman aged 45 to 65 in good health and CMV-seropositive.

The J gene is TRBJ2-1, the V gene TRBV2; perhaps TRBD2 as D (6 bases). The CDR3 length is 14 residues. V lost 3 bases to trimming and J lost 4 bases, with 10 bases between them. Germline assignment: CDR1 SNHLY and CDR2 FYNNEI. The CDR3 here is CASSDSGRYNEQFF. The DNA of the CDR3 is TGTGCCAGCAGTGACAGCGGGCGTTACAATGAGCAGTTCTTC.

This clone was detected only a few times. The J gene is TRBJ2-1, the V gene TRBV28, with D uncertain. Germline V CDR1 and CDR2: MDHEN, SYDVKM. The CDR3 totals 15 residues. V was shortened by 5 bases and J by 0 bases, with 11 bases between the two germline ends. The chain's CDR3 is CASSPAGSSYNEQFF. The CDR3 nucleotides are TGTGCCAGCAGTCCCGCAGGTAGCTCCTACAATGAGCAGTTCTTC.

In its sample, this clone was seen a few times. This CDR3 is CASSPGGSNQPQHF. CDR3 nucleotides: TGTGCCAGCAGTCCCGGGGGGAGCAATCAGCCCCAGCATTTT. The genes are TRBV2 and TRBJ1-5, with D maybe TRBD1 (5 bases). Per germline, CDR1 SNHLY and CDR2 FYNNEI. This CDR3 contains 14 residues. Deletions cut 5 bases from V and 1 base from J, with 9 bases between.

The chain joins TRBV18 to TRBJ1-1; a weak D match, TRBD1 (6 bases). V was pared by 6 bases and J by 2 bases, with 22 bases between. The CDR3 has 17 amino acids. CDR1 and CDR2 (germline): KGHSH, LQKENI. The chain's CDR3 is CASSQLAGGARNTEAFF. For the CDR3, the DNA is TGTGCCAGCTCCCAACTAGCGGGGGGCGCCCGAAACACTGAAGCTTTCTTT.

CDR3 amino acids: CASKTGQSTDTQYF. CDR3 in DNA: TGTGCCAGCAAGACGGGACAGTCCACAGATACGCAGTATTTT. The chain uses TRBV2 and TRBJ2-3; 7 bases are a match to TRBD1. The V and J ends lost 7 bases and 2 bases, in that order; junction bases with no gene match: 6. Germline V gene lookup returns CDR1 SNHLY and CDR2 FYNNEI. The CDR3 consists of 14 residues.

The V call is TRBV4-3, the J call TRBJ1-2; the D gene is possibly TRBD1 (6 bases). Trimming pared 3 bases from V and 3 bases from J, leaving 14 bases between. In germline, CDR1 is LGHNA, CDR2 YSLEER. The CDR3 is 15 amino acids. The CDR3 DNA reads as TGCGCCAGCAGCCAGGGGGCCGAGTCATACTATGGCTACACCTTC. Its translation is CASSQGAESYYGYTF.

The chain is built from TRBV11-3 and TRBJ2-1; no firm D call. The length of the CDR3 is 14 residues. The V and J ends lost 3 bases and 7 bases respectively, with 13 bases between them. Per germline, CDR1 SGHNT and CDR2 YENEEA. The CDR3, as DNA: TGTGCCAGCAGCTTCAACAGATTTTCGAATGAGCAGTTCTTC. It specifies CASSFNRFSNEQFF.

This chain connects TRBV30 to TRBJ1-2, with TRBD1 matching over 8 bases. The germline gives CDR1 GTSNPN, CDR2 SVGIG (reference sequence). The CDR3 covers 11 residues. V was clipped by 8 bases and J by 6 bases; unmatched bases: 5. In DNA form, the CDR3 reads TGTGCCGGACAGGGAAAGGATGGCTACACCTTC. Amino acid sequence: CAGQGKDGYTF.

The chain uses TRBV13 and TRBJ2-1; TRBD2 agrees at 8 bases. The CDR3 is 14 amino acids. CDR1 and CDR2 from the germline V gene are PRHDT and FYEKMQ (reference sequence). Trimming took 3 bases from V and 4 from J; bases not matched to a gene: 2. The CDR3 is CASSFGGAYNEQFF. The CDR3, as DNA: TGTGCCAGCAGCTTCGGGGGGGCATACAATGAGCAGTTCTTC. The variable domain in full, completed from reference TRBV13 and TRBJ2-1, reads AAGVIQSPRHLIKEKRETATLKCYPIPRHDTVYWYQQGPGQDPQFLISFYEKMQSDKGSIPDRFSAQQFSDYHSELNMSSLELGDSALYFCASSFGGAYNEQFFGPGTRLTVL.

The V and J genes are TRBV28 and TRBJ1-2; 8 bases line up with TRBD1. V trimming: 5 bases; J trimming: 4 bases; junction bases outside the gene matches: 6. The CDR3 has 14 residues. CDR1 is MDHEN, CDR2 SYDVKM, per germline. The chain's CDR3 is CASSSGQGAYGYTF. The CDR3 DNA follows: TGTGCCAGCAGTAGCGGACAGGGCGCCTATGGCTACACCTTC.

This clone was observed a handful of times. The rearrangement links TRBV4-2 to TRBJ2-1, with 8 bases aligning to TRBD2. The J segment lost 7 bases and the V segment lost 0 bases, leaving 5 bases of the junction unmatched. Germline V gene data show CDR1 as LGHNA and CDR2 as YNFKEQ. The CDR3 loop spans 15 amino acids. The CDR3 loop is CASSQDGGGRNEQFF. CDR3 sequence (DNA): TGTGCCAGCAGCCAAGACGGCGGGGGGCGAAATGAGCAGTTCTTC.

This clone was detected a few times. The rearrangement links TRBV6-6 to TRBJ1-1, with 7 bases matching TRBD1. Losses at the gene ends were 0 bases for V and 0 bases for J; bases not matched to a gene: 4. This CDR3 has 16 amino acids. In germline, CDR1 is MNHNY, CDR2 SVGAGI (reference sequence). The DNA for the CDR3 is TGTGCCAGCAGTTACTCGACAGGGCCCTTGAACACTGAAGCTTTCTTT. It translates to CASSYSTGPLNTEAFF.

The chain carries TRBV7-9 and TRBJ2-5; 11 nucleotides match TRBD1. The CDR3 runs 14 residues. Trimming removed 5 bases from V and 5 bases from J; junction bases left unmatched: 4. Per the germline V gene, CDR1 is SEHNR and CDR2 is FQNEAQ (reference sequence). DNA for the CDR3: TGTGCCAGCAGCAAAGGGACAGGGGGGGAGACCCAGTACTTC. It encodes CASSKGTGGETQYF. The full variable domain, rest sourced from reference TRBV7-9 and TRBJ2-5, is DTGVSQNPRHKITKRGQNVTFRCDPISEHNRLYWYRQTLGQGPEFLTYFQNEAQLEKSRLLSDRFSAERPKGSFSTLEIQRTEQGDSAMYLCASSKGTGGETQYFGPGTRLLVL.

This sequence joins TRBV27 and TRBJ1-3, with D perhaps TRBD1 (5 bases). V gave up 6 bases and J gave up 1 base, with 13 bases separating them. The CDR3 is 15 residues long. Germline-derived CDR1 and CDR2 are MNHEY and SMNVEV (reference sequence). In DNA form, the CDR3 reads TGTGCCAGCAGGGATTCCAAGGGGTCTGGAAACACCATATATTTT. Encoded protein: CASRDSKGSGNTIYF.

J is TRBJ2-4 and V is TRBV18, with TRBD1 matching over 9 bases. The germline V gene encodes CDR1 KGHSH and CDR2 LQKENI. The CDR3 length is 16 residues. V gave up 6 bases and J gave up 4 bases; unmatched junction bases: 10. The CDR3, as DNA: TGTGCCAGCTCCACTAACCCCGGGACAGGGAAAAACATTCAGTACTTC. As protein: CASSTNPGTGKNIQYF.

This clone was seen a few times. This chain connects TRBV5-4 to TRBJ2-5; 8 nucleotides line up with TRBD2. V lost 0 bases and J lost 5; bases outside the gene matches: 3. The CDR3 consists of 14 residues. Germline V gene data show CDR1 as SGHNT and CDR2 as YYREEE (reference sequence). The CDR3, as DNA: TGTGCCAGCAGCTTGGAGCGGGGGTATGAGACCCAGTACTTC. Translation gives CASSLERGYETQYF.

The J gene is TRBJ2-2, the V gene TRBV6-5; D not resolved. V lost 2 bases, J lost 6 bases, and 7 bases lay in between. Germline V gene sequence: CDR1 MNHEY, CDR2 SVGAGI. This CDR3 contains 13 residues. The CDR3 bases are TGTGCCAGCAGTTACGGAGATTCCGGGGAGCTGTTTTTT. Its translation: CASSYGDSGELFF.

The CDR3 DNA is TGTGCCAGCAGCCCCCACGGACAGTCCCGAGAAGAGACCCAGTACTTC. It is translated as CASSPHGQSREETQYF. The chain combines TRBV13 with TRBJ2-5; TRBD1 might be the D (6 bases). The CDR3 length is 16 residues. Trimming removed 5 bases from V and 3 bases from J, with 19 bases in between. Germline V gives CDR1 PRHDT, CDR2 FYEKMQ (reference sequence).

This sequence joins TRBV4-1 and TRBJ1-2, with 9 bases that match TRBD1. Germline trimming cut 5 bases from V and 7 bases from J; bases unmatched to any gene: 11. Germline lookup yields CDR1 MGHRA and CDR2 YSYEKL. The CDR3 length is 15 residues. The CDR3 DNA reads TGCGCCAGCAGCGAGGGGCCGGGACAGGGAGTTGGCTACACCTTC. As protein: CASSEGPGQGVGYTF.

This chain uses TRBV5-6 with TRBJ1-5; 10 bases are a match to TRBD1. The J segment lost 6 bases and the V segment lost 6 bases, leaving 6 bases of the junction unmatched. The germline gives CDR1 SGHDT, CDR2 YYEEEE. The CDR3 covers 14 residues. The CDR3 region is CASTIGTGVQPQHF. For the CDR3, the DNA is TGTGCCAGCACCATCGGGACAGGGGTTCAGCCCCAGCATTTT.

This chain links TRBV7-2 with TRBJ1-5; 9 nucleotides line up with TRBD1. The ends lost 1 base at V and 4 bases at J; junction bases unmatched: 8. The CDR3 loop spans 17 amino acids. The germline CDR1 and CDR2 sequences are SGHTA and FQGNSA. The CDR3 DNA follows: TGTGCCAGCAGCTTAGGCCCGTTGGACAGGGGAAATCAGCCCCAGCATTTT. This codes for CASSLGPLDRGNQPQHF.